Listed below are T cell receptor beta chains from one sample, sequenced in a study of blood T cell repertoires in COVID-19. Some clones are missing from TCRdb's copy, which holds only in-frame ones; the method was immunoSEQ multiplex PCR. Among 310,000 or so clones, roughly 90% were seen once, and the ten largest hold approximately 4%. Sample: peripheral blood. Receptor source: a woman aged 45 to 65 with active or convalescent COVID-19. CDR3s include the opening cysteine and the closing phenylalanine or tryptophan. D genes are given only for firm matches. Where a row states a size, it is once, few, many or the class of an expanded clone; other rows omit it.

V gene: TRBV5-1; clone size: .; D gene: TRBD1; J gene: TRBJ1-2; CDR3 protein: CASSLRPGQGQSNYGYTF; CDR3 DNA: TGCGCCAGCAGCTTGCGCCCGGGACAGGGACAATCTAACTATGGCTACACCTTC
V gene: TRBV3-1/TRBV3-2; clone size: .; D gene: .; J gene: TRBJ1-6; CDR3 protein: CASSQGGNSPLHF; CDR3 DNA: TGTGCCAGCAGCCAGGGAGGTAATTCACCCCTCCACTTT
V gene: TRBV6-5; clone size: .; D gene: TRBD1; J gene: TRBJ2-1; CDR3 protein: CASLGQLNEQFF; CDR3 DNA: TGTGCCAGCCTGGGACAGTTAAATGAGCAGTTCTTC
V gene: TRBV6-2/TRBV6-3; clone size: .; D gene: .; J gene: TRBJ1-3; CDR3 protein: CASSYSARGVGRNTIYF; CDR3 DNA: TGTGCCAGCAGTTACTCTGCCAGGGGAGTTGGCCGAAACACCATATATTTT
V gene: TRBV12-2; clone size: .; D gene: .; J gene: TRBJ2-7; CDR3 protein: CASRSNILYEQYF; CDR3 DNA: TGTGCAAGTCGCTCAAACATCCTCTACGAGCAGTACTTC
V gene: TRBV7-3; clone size: .; D gene: .; J gene: TRBJ2-1; CDR3 protein: CASSLNGYNEQFF; CDR3 DNA: TGTGCCAGCAGCTTAAACGGCTACAATGAGCAGTTCTTC
V gene: TRBV4-2; clone size: few; D gene: .; J gene: TRBJ1-5; CDR3 protein: CASSQERGNQPQHF; CDR3 DNA: TGTGCCAGCAGCCAAGAAAGGGGGAATCAGCCCCAGCATTTT
V gene: TRBV2; clone size: once; D gene: TRBD1; J gene: TRBJ2-3; CDR3 protein: CASRGQGATDTQYF; CDR3 DNA: TGTGCCAGCAGAGGACAGGGGGCAACAGATACGCAGTATTTT
V gene: TRBV7-2; clone size: .; D gene: .; J gene: TRBJ2-2; CDR3 protein: CASTLGAANTGELFF; CDR3 DNA: TGTGCCAGCACCTTGGGGGCCGCGAACACCGGGGAGCTGTTTTTT
V gene: TRBV4-3; clone size: .; D gene: TRBD1; J gene: TRBJ2-2; CDR3 protein: CASSQARTGITGELFF; CDR3 DNA: TGCGCCAGCAGCCAAGCCCGGACAGGGATCACCGGGGAGCTGTTTTTT
V gene: TRBV3-1/TRBV3-2; clone size: .; D gene: .; J gene: TRBJ2-5; CDR3 protein: CASSHLQGRETQYF; CDR3 DNA: TGTGCCAGCAGCCACTTACAGGGCCGTGAGACCCAGTACTTC
V gene: TRBV7-3; clone size: .; D gene: .; J gene: TRBJ2-7; CDR3 protein: CASSLTYSHEQYF; CDR3 DNA: TGTGCCAGCAGCTTAACGTACAGTCACGAGCAGTACTTC
V gene: TRBV6-5; clone size: once; D gene: .; J gene: TRBJ2-2; CDR3 protein: CASRTQGFTGELFF; CDR3 DNA: TGTGCCAGCAGAACGCAGGGCTTCACCGGGGAGCTGTTTTTT